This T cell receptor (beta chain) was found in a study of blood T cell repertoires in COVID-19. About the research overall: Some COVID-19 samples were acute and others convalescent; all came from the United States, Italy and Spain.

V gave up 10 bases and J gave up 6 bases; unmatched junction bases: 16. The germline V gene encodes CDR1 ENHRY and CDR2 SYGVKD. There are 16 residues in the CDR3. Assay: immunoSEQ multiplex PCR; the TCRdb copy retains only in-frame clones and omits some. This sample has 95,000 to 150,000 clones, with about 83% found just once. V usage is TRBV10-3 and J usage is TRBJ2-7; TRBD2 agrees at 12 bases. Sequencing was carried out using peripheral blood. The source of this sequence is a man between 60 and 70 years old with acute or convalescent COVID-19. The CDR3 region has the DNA TGTGCCACCGGGACAGGGATGAGACTAGCGGGAGTCGAGCAGTACTTC. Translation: CATGTGMRLAGVEQYF.